This is a list of T cell receptor beta chains from one sample in a study of T cells in Graves' hyperthyroidism and ophthalmopathy. MiXCR was run by TCRdb on the multiplex PCR reads, yielding one entry per CDR3 protein. The sample lists 300,000 to 400,000 distinct CDR3 sequences; 21% were seen once. Sample: blood. Receptors originate from a woman in her fifties or sixties with Graves' hyperthyroidism. Each CDR3 is given with its conserved first and last residue. The D gene is left open where the match is weak. Some rows mark clone size as missing; the rest say once, few, many or name a class of expanded clone.

>TRBV11-1|NA|TRBJ2-5|NA
CASGPGLGSVQETQYF
TGTGCCAGCGGTCCGGGCCTCGGATCTGTTCAAGAGACCCAGTACTTC
>TRBV7-7|many|TRBJ2-5|TRBD2
CASSSSGSGETQYF
TGTGCTAGCAGTTCTAGCGGGAGTGGAGAGACCCAGTACTTC
>TRBV28|NA|TRBJ2-7|TRBD1
CASRAGGDYEQYF
TGTGCCAGCAGGGCAGGGGGCGACTACGAGCAGTACTTC
>TRBV2|many|TRBJ2-2|NA
CASREGSNTGELFF
TGTGCCAGCAGAGAGGGTTCGAACACCGGGGAGCTGTTTTTT
>TRBV20-1|many|TRBJ1-2|TRBD1
CSARDETGGFTNYGYTF
TGCAGTGCTAGGGACGAGACAGGGGGCTTTACGAACTATGGCTACACCTTC
>TRBV3-1|NA|TRBJ1-6|NA
CASSQEPVYNSPLHF
TGTGCCAGCAGCCAAGAACCAGTTTATAATTCACCCCTCCACTTT
>TRBV12-3/TRBV12-4|many|TRBJ2-3|NA
CASSVILGMDTQYF
TGTGCCAGCAGTGTCATCCTAGGGATGGATACGCAGTATTTT
>TRBV3-1|many|TRBJ2-5|NA
CASSQTARASDEGETQYF
TGTGCCAGCAGCCAAACGGCGCGGGCCAGCGACGAGGGAGAGACCCAGTACTTC
>TRBV7-6|NA|TRBJ1-1|NA
CATTRDTNTEAFF
TGTGCCACCACCAGGGACACCAACACTGAAGCTTTCTTT
>TRBV6-2/TRBV6-3|NA|TRBJ1-5|NA
CASSQDSRKPQHF
TGTGCCAGCAGCCAGGACAGCCGTAAGCCCCAGCATTTT
>TRBV12-3/TRBV12-4|many|TRBJ2-7|TRBD1
CASTDGQGSMGEQYF
TGTGCCAGCACCGACGGACAGGGGAGTATGGGCGAGCAGTACTTC
>TRBV6-1|NA|TRBJ1-2|NA
CASSEAGGRDRGYTF
TGTGCCAGCAGTGAAGCAGGGGGGCGCGATAGGGGCTACACCTTC
>TRBV19|NA|TRBJ1-2|NA
CASSIDVNGYTF
TGTGCCAGTAGTATTGATGTAAATGGCTACACCTTC
>TRBV7-9|NA|TRBJ1-1|NA
CASSPRRGGYTEAFF
TGTGCCAGCAGCCCCAGAAGGGGGGGGTACACTGAAGCTTTCTTT
>TRBV20-1|many|TRBJ2-2|TRBD1
CSARDRGWTGELFF
TGCAGTGCTCGCGACAGGGGGTGGACCGGGGAGCTGTTTTTT
>TRBV10-3|few|TRBJ2-7|TRBD2
CAISESMGLAGHEQYF
TGTGCCATCAGTGAGTCGATGGGACTAGCGGGACACGAGCAGTACTTC
>TRBV6-1|many|TRBJ2-7|TRBD1
CASRSAGTGLYEQYF
TGTGCCAGCCGATCGGCCGGGACAGGGCTTTACGAGCAGTACTTC
>TRBV9|many|TRBJ1-1|TRBD1
CASKFLDRGQTEAFF
TGTGCCAGCAAGTTCCTCGACAGGGGGCAAACTGAAGCTTTCTTT